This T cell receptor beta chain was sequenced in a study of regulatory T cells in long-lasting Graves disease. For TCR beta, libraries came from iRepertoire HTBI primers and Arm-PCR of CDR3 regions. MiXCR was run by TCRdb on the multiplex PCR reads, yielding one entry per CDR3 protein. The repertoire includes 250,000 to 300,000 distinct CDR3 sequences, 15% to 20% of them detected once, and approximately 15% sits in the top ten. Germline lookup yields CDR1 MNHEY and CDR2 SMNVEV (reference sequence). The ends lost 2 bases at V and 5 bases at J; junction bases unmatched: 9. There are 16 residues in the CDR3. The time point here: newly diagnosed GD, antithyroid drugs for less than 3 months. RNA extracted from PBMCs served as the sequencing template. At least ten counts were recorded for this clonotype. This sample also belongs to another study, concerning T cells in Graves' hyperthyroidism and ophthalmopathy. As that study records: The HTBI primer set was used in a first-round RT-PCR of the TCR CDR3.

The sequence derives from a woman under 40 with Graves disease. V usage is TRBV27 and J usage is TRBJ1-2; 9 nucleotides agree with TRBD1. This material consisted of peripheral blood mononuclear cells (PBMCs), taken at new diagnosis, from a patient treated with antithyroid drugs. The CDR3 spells CASSLKQGATRYGYTF. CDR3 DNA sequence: TGTGCCAGCAGTTTAAAACAGGGGGCGACGCGATATGGCTACACCTTC.